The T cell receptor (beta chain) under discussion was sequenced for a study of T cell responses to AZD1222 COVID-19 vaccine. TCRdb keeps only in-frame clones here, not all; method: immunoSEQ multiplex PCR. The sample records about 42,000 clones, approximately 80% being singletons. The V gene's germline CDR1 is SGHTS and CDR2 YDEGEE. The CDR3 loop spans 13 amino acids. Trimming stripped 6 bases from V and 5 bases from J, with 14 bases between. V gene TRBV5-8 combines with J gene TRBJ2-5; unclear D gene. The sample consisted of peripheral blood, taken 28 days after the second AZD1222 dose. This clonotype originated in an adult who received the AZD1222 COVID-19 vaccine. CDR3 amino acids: CASTRVGRETQYF. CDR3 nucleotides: TGTGCCAGCACCCGGGTGGGTCGGGAGACCCAGTACTTC.